The rows below give T cell receptor beta chains drawn from one sample of a study of CD8 T cells in Susac syndrome. TCRdb fed the immunoSEQ multiplex PCR reads into MiXCR, producing one record per CDR3 protein. The sample includes about 300,000 distinct CDR3 sequences, approximately 85% seen only once; the top ten take 0.21%. What was sequenced was CD8+ T cells from PBMCs. Receptors were obtained from a human donor with multiple sclerosis. The CDR3 runs from the conserved cysteine through the conserved F or W. A D gene is named only where the DNA matches it firmly. The size entry is marked missing in some rows and otherwise reads once, few, many or a size class.

d_gene,abundance,v_gene,j_gene,CDR3nt,CDR3aa
-,-,TRBV12-3/TRBV12-4,TRBJ1-2,TGTGCCAGCAGTTGGACCGAAAACTATGGCTACACCTTC,CASSWTENYGYTF
TRBD2,-,TRBV2,TRBJ2-7,TGTGCCAGTTCCCCTAGCGGGAGGGCCTACGAGCAGTACTTC,CASSPSGRAYEQYF
-,-,TRBV20-1,TRBJ2-1,TGCAGTGCTAGAGAATCCGAGTACAATGAGCAGTTCTTC,CSARESEYNEQFF
TRBD1,-,TRBV7-9,TRBJ2-3,TGTGCCAGCAGCCCCAAACGGACAGGCTCAGATACGCAGTATTTT,CASSPKRTGSDTQYF
-,-,TRBV19,TRBJ2-2,TGTGCCAGTAATATCGGGAGTGGGTTCGGGGAGCTGTTTTTT,CASNIGSGFGELFF
-,-,TRBV19,TRBJ1-5,TGTGCCAGTAGTATATCCGGGGACCGTCAGCCCCAGCATTTT,CASSISGDRQPQHF
-,-,TRBV9,TRBJ1-6,TGTGCCAGCAGCGTAGGGAGCTCCTATAATTCACCCCTCCACTTT,CASSVGSSYNSPLHF
-,-,TRBV6-1,TRBJ1-5,TGTGCCAGCAGTGTCGGACTGAATGAGCCCCAGCATTTT,CASSVGLNEPQHF
TRBD2,once,TRBV12-3/TRBV12-4,TRBJ2-3,TGTGCCAGCAGCTCGAAGACTAGCGGGAGAAGTACAGATACGCAGTATTTT,CASSSKTSGRSTDTQYF
-,-,TRBV15,TRBJ2-7,TGTGCCACCAGCAGAGCCAGGGACTACGAGCAGTACTTC,CATSRARDYEQYF